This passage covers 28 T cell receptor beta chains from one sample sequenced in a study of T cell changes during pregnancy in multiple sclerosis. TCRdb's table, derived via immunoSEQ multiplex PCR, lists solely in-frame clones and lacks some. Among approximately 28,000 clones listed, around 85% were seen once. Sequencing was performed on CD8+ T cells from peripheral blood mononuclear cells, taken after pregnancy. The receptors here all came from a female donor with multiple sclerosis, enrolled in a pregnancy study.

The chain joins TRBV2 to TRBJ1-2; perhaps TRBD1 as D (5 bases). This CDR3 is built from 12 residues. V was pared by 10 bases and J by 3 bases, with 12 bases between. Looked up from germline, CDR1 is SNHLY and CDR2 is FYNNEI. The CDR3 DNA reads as TGTGCCACCGGACATTTAGACTATGGCTACACCTTC. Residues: CATGHLDYGYTF.

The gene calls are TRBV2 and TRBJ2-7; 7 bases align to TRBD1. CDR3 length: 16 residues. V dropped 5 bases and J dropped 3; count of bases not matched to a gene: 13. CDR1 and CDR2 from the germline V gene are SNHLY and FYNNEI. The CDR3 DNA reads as TGTGCCAGCAGTCCCCAGACAGGGCAAGAACACTACGAGCAGTACTTC. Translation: CASSPQTGQEHYEQYF.

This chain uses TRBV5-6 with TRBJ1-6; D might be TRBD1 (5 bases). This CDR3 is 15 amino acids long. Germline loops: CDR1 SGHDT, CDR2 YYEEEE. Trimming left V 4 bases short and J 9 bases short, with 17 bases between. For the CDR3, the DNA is TGTGCCAGCAGCCTGGGCTCTGGGGGGAGTTCACCCCTCCACTTT. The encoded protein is CASSLGSGGSSPLHF. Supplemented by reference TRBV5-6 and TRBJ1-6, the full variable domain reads DAGVTQSPTHLIKTRGQQVTLRCSPKSGHDTVSWYQQALGQGPQFIFQYYEEEERQRGNFPDRFSGHQFPNYSSELNVNALLLGDSALYLCASSLGSGGSSPLHFGNGTRLTVT.

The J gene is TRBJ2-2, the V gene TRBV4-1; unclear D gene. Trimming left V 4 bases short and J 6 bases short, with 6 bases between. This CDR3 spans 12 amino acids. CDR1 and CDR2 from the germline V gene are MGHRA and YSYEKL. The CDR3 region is CASSLFSGELFF. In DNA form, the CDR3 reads TGCGCCAGCAGCCTGTTCTCCGGGGAGCTGTTTTTT.

The CDR3 nucleotides are TGTGCCAGCTCACCGGTCGGGGGGGCCTCCGGGGAGCTGTTTTTT. Its translation is CASSPVGGASGELFF. The genes are TRBV18 and TRBJ2-2, with 8 nucleotides matching TRBD2. Trimming at V came to 3 bases and at J to 6 bases, leaving 6 bases not matched to a gene. Germline loops: CDR1 KGHSH, CDR2 LQKENI. The CDR3 contains 15 residues.

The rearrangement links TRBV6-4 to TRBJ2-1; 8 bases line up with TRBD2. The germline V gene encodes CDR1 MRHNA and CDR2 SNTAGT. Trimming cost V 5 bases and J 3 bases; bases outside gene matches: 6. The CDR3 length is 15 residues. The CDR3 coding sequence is TGTGCCAGCAGTCGAACCGGGGGGGGCTACAATGAGCAGTTCTTC. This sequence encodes CASSRTGGGYNEQFF.

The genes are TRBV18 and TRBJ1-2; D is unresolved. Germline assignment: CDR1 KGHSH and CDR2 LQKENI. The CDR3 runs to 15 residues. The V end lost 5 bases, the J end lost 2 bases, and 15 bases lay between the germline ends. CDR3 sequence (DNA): TGTGCCAGCTCAAAAGACCAGGAAAGAAACTATGGCTACACCTTC. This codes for CASSKDQERNYGYTF.

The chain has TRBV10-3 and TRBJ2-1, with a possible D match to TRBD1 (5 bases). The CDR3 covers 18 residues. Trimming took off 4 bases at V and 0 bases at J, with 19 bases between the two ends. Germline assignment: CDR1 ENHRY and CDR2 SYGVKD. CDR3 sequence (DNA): TGTGCCATCAGTGGGGGCGGAGCAGGCACAATCTCCTACAATGAGCAGTTCTTC. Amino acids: CAISGGGAGTISYNEQFF.

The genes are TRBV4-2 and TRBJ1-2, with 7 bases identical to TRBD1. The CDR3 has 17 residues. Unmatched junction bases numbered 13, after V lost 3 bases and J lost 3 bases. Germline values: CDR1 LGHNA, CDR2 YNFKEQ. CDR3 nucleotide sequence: TGTGCCAGCAGCCACCCTCTTAGGGACAGCTGGTACTATGGCTACACCTTC. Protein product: CASSHPLRDSWYYGYTF.

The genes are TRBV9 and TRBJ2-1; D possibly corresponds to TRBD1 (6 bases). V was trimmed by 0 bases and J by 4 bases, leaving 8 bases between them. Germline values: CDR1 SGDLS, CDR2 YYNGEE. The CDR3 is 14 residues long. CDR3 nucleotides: TGTGCCAGCAGCGTAGGAACAGGGTACAATGAGCAGTTCTTC. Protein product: CASSVGTGYNEQFF. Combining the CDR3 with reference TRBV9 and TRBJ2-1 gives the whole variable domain DSGVTQTPKHLITATGQRVTLRCSPRSGDLSVYWYQQSLDQGLQFLIQYYNGEERAKGNILERFSAQQFPDLHSELNLSSLELGDSALYFCASSVGTGYNEQFFGPGTRLTVL.

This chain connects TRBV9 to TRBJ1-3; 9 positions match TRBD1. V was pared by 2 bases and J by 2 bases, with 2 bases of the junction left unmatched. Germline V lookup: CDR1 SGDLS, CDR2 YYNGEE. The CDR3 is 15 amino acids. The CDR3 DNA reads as TGTGCCAGCAGCGTCGGACAGGGGCCTGGAAACACCATATATTTT. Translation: CASSVGQGPGNTIYF.

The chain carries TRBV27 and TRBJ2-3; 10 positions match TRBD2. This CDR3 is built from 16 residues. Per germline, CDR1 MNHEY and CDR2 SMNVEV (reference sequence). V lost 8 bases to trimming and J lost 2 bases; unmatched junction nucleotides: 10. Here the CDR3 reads CASVRLAGDSTDTQYF. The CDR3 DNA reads TGTGCCAGCGTTCGACTAGCGGGTGACTCCACAGATACGCAGTATTTT.

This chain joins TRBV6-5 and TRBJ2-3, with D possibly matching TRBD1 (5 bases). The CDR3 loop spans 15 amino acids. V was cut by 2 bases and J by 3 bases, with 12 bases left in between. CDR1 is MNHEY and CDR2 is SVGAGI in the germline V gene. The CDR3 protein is CASSYGRVETDTQYF. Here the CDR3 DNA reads TGTGCCAGCAGTTACGGCAGGGTAGAGACAGATACGCAGTATTTT.

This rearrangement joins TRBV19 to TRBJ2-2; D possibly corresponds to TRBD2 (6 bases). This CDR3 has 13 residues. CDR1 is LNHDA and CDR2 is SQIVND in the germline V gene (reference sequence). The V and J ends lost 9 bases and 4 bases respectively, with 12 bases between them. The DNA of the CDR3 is TGTGCCAGCAAACTAGCTTTCACCGGGGAGCTGTTTTTT. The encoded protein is CASKLAFTGELFF.

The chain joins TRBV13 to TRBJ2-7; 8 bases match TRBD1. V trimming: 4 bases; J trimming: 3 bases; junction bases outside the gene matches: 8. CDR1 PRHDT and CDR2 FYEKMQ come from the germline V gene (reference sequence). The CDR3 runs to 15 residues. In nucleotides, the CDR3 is TGTGCCAGCAGCTCCCCCAAGGACAGGGACTACGAGCAGTACTTC. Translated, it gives CASSSPKDRDYEQYF.

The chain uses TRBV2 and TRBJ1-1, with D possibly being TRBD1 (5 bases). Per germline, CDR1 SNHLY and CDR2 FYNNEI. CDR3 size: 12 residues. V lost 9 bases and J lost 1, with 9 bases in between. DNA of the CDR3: TGTGCCAGATTAGACAGGAACACTGAAGCTTTCTTT. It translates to CARLDRNTEAFF. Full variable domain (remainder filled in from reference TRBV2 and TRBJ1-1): EPEVTQTPSHQVTQMGQEVILRCVPISNHLYFYWYRQILGQKVEFLVSFYNNEISEKSEIFDDQFSVERPDGSNFTLKIRSTKLEDSAMYFCARLDRNTEAFFGQGTRLTVV.

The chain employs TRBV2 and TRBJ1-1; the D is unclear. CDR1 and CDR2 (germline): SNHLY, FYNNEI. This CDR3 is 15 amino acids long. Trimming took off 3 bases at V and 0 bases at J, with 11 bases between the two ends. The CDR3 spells CASSESLLMNTEAFF. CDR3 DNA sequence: TGTGCCAGCAGTGAGAGCCTACTAATGAACACTGAAGCTTTCTTT.

The CDR3: CASSWGVQANTEAFF. CDR3 DNA sequence: TGTGCCAGTAGTTGGGGGGTCCAGGCGAACACTGAAGCTTTCTTT. The chain uses TRBV19 and TRBJ1-1, with D perhaps TRBD1 (5 bases). Germline CDR1 and CDR2: LNHDA and SQIVND (reference sequence). This CDR3 has 15 amino acids. Trimming cost V 5 bases and J 1 base, with 14 bases left between them.

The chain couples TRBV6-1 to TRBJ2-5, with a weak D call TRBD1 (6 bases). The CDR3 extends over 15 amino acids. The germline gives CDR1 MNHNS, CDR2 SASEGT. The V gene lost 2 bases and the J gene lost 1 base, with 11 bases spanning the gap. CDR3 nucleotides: TGTGCCAGCAGTGAATCTACAGGGTCCCAAGAGACCCAGTACTTC. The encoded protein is CASSESTGSQETQYF.

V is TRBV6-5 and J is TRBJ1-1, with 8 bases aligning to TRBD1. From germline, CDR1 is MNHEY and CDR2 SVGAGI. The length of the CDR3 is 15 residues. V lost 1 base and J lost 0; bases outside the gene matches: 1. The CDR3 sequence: CASSYLGQVNTEAFF. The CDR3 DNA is TGTGCCAGCAGTTACTTGGGACAGGTGAACACTGAAGCTTTCTTT.

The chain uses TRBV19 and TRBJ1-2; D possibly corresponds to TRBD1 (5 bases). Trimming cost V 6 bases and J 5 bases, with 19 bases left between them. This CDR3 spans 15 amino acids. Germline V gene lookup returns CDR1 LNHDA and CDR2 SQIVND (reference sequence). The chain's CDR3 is CASRAALKGKYGYTF. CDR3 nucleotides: TGTGCCAGTAGGGCGGCGTTGAAGGGGAAATATGGCTACACCTTC. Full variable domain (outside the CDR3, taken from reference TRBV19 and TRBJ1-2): DGGITQSPKYLFRKEGQNVTLSCEQNLNHDAMYWYRQDPGQGLRLIYYSQIVNDFQKGDIAEGYSVSREKKESFPLTVTSAQKNPTAFYLCASRAALKGKYGYTFGSGTRLTVV.

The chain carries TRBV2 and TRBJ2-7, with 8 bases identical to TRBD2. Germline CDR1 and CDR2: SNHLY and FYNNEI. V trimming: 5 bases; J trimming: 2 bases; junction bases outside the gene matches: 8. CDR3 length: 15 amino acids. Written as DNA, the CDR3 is TGTGCCAGCAGTCCGTCGGGACTAGAGGCCTACGAGCAGTACTTC. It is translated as CASSPSGLEAYEQYF.

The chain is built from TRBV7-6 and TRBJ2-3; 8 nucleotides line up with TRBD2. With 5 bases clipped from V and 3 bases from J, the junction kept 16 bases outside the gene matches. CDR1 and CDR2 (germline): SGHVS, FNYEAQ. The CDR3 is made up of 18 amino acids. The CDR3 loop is CASSLIAGIAGGTDTQYF. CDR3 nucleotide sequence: TGTGCCAGCAGCCTCATAGCGGGGATCGCCGGAGGGACAGATACGCAGTATTTT.

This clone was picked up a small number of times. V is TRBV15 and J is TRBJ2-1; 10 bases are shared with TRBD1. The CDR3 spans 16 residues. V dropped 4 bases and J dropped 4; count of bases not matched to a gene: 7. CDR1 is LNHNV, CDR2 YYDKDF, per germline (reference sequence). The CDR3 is CATSTTTGGGYNEQFF. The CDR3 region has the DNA TGTGCCACCAGCACGACGACAGGGGGCGGATACAATGAGCAGTTCTTC.

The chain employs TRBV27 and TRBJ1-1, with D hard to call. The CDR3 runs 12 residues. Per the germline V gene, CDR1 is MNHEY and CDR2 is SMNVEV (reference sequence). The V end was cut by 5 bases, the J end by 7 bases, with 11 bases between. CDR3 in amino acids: CASSNLGSEAFF. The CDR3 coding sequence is TGTGCCAGCAGTAACCTGGGCAGTGAAGCTTTCTTT.

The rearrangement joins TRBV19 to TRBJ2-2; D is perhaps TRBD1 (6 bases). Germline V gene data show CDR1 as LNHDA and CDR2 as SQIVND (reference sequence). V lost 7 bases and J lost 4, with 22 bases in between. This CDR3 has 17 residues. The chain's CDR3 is CASTMTPTGWATGELFF. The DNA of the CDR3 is TGTGCCAGTACCATGACCCCTACAGGGTGGGCCACCGGGGAGCTGTTTTTT.

This CDR3 is CASSPFRQGHGELFF. The DNA of the CDR3 is TGTGCCAGCAGCCCCTTTCGACAGGGGCACGGGGAGCTGTTTTTT. V is TRBV5-5 and J is TRBJ2-2, with TRBD1 matching 8 bases. Germline values: CDR1 SGHKS, CDR2 YYEKEE (reference sequence). Trimming took 4 bases from V and 7 from J; bases not matched to a gene: 9. This CDR3 region has 15 residues. Together with reference TRBV5-5 and TRBJ2-2, the CDR3 gives the full variable domain: DAGVTQSPTHLIKTRGQQVTLRCSPISGHKSVSWYQQVLGQGPQFIFQYYEKEERGRGNFPDRFSARQFPNYSSELNVNALLLGDSALYLCASSPFRQGHGELFFGEGSRLTVL.

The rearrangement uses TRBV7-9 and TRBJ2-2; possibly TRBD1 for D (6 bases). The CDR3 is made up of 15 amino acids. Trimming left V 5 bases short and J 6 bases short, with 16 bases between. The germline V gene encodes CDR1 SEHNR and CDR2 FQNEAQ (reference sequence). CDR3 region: CASSLLVRGSGELFF. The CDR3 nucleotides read TGTGCCAGCAGCCTACTGGTGAGGGGGTCCGGGGAGCTGTTTTTT.